This T cell receptor (beta chain) originates from a study of T-cell reconstitution after alpha-beta-depleted transplantation in children. This CDR3 has 15 residues. Germline-derived CDR1 and CDR2 are SNHLY and FYNNEI. V lost 2 bases to trimming and J lost 6 bases, with 15 bases between them. This sample's TCRbeta library carried unique molecular identifier barcodes. TCRdb processed the PCR reads anew with MiXCR; each CDR3 protein has one entry. The table shows around 700,000 distinct CDR3 sequences, with approximately 14% occurring only once. General study points: Some patients' high day-60 TCRbeta diversity was attributed to recipient cells surviving conditioning.

This clonotype has ten or more counts. Its target is unknown. The gene calls are TRBV2 and TRBJ2-3, with D perhaps matching TRBD1 (5 bases). This TCR was recovered from a girl aged 2-9 years with congenital amegakaryocytic thrombocytopenia, due to receive a stem cell transplant. Specimen: PBMCs, collected before TCRalphabeta/CD19-depleted stem cell transplant. CDR3 bases: TGTGCCAGCAGTGAATCGATTGGTGGGGCTGATACGCAGTATTTT. Translating gives CASSESIGGADTQYF.